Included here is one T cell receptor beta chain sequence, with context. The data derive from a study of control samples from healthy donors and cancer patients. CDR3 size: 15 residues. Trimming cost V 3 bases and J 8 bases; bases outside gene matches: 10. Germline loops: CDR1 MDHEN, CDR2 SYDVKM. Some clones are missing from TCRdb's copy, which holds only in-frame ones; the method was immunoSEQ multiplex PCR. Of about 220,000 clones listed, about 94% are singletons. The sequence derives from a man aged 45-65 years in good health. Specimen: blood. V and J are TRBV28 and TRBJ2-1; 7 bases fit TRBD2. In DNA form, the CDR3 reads TGTGCCAGCAGTTTTATAGCGGGCCTGGGGGATGAGCAGTTCTTC. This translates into CASSFIAGLGDEQFF.